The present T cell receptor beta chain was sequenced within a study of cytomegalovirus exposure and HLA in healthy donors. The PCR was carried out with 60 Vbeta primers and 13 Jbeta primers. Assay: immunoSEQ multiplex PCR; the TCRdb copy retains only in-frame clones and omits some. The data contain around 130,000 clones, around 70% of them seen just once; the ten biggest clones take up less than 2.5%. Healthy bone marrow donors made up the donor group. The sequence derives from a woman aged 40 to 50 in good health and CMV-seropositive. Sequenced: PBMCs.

CDR3 nucleotides: TGTGCCAGCAGCTGGGGCAGGGTCGGCAGCTCGCAAGAGACCCAGTACTTC. Translating gives CASSWGRVGSSQETQYF. The chain combines TRBV5-8 with TRBJ2-5, with D perhaps TRBD1 (5 bases). The V end lost 3 bases, the J end lost 2 bases, and 20 bases lay between the germline ends. The CDR3 covers 17 residues. The germline CDR1 and CDR2 sequences are SGHTS and YDEGEE. Complete variable domain (other parts from reference TRBV5-8 and TRBJ2-5): EAGVTQSPTHLIKTRGQQATLRCSPISGHTSVYWYQQALGLGLQFLLWYDEGEERNRGNFPPRFSGRQFPNYSSELNVNALELEDSALYLCASSWGRVGSSQETQYFGPGTRLLVL.